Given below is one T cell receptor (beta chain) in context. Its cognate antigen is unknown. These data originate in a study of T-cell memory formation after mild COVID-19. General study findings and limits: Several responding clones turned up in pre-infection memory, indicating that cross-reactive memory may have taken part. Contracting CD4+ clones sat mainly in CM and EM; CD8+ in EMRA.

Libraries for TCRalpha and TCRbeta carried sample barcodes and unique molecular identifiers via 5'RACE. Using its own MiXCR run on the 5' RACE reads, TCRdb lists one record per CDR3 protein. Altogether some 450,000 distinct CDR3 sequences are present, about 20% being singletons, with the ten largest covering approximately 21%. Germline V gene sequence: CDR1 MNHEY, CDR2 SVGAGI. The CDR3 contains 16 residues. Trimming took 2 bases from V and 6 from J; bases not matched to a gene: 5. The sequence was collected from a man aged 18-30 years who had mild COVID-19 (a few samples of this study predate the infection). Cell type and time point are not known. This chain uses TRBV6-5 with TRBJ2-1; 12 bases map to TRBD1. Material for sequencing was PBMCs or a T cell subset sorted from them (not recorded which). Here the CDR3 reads CASSYLRDRGRNEQFF. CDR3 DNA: TGTGCCAGCAGTTACCTCCGGGACAGGGGGCGCAATGAGCAGTTCTTC.